These 15 T cell receptor beta chains came from one sample sequenced in a study of T-cell reconstitution after alpha-beta-depleted transplantation in children (dated by TCRdb to the mid-2010s). Library prep was done by PCR. The sequencer listed for this sample is Illumina HiSeq 2500. TCR library preparation used molecular barcoding, with unique molecular identifiers applied to normalize quantification of the TCRbeta repertoire. The public sequencing data were trimmed at Q25 with fastp and processed into clonotypes with MiXCR by TCRdb, which kept only in-frame beta chains. Rows with one shared CDR3 protein collapse into an entry with the most common genes and DNA. Counted in this sample were just under 550,000 distinct CDR3 sequences; 15% to 20% of them appeared once. 2.5% to 3.5% of the sample belongs to the ten largest clones. This sample comprised PBMCs from the stem cell graft donor, obtained from the stem cell graft. The receptor set was obtained from a human donor who donated a stem cell graft to a child with acute lymphoblastic leukemia.

The rearrangement links TRBV20-1 to TRBJ2-2; D is perhaps TRBD2 (6 bases). The CDR3 has 14 amino acids. The V gene's germline CDR1 is DFQATT and CDR2 SNEGSKA (reference sequence). Trimming cost V 1 base and J 0 bases, with 6 bases left between them. The CDR3 region has the DNA TGCAGTGCTAGAGGGGGGGCGAACACCGGGGAGCTGTTTTTT. The encoded protein is CSARGGANTGELFF.

The chain recombines TRBV7-9 with TRBJ1-2; 7 bases match TRBD1. Looked up from germline, CDR1 is SEHNR and CDR2 is FQNEAQ (reference sequence). CDR3 length equals 16 residues. The trim removed 5 bases at V and 2 bases at J, leaving 11 bases unmatched. As DNA, the CDR3 is TGTGCCAGCAGCACCACCGACAGGGCGGCCAACTATGGCTACACCTTC. Amino acid sequence: CASSTTDRAANYGYTF. The complete variable domain, with remaining parts taken from reference TRBV7-9 and TRBJ1-2, reads DTGVSQNPRHKITKRGQNVTFRCDPISEHNRLYWYRQTLGQGPEFLTYFQNEAQLEKSRLLSDRFSAERPKGSFSTLEIQRTEQGDSAMYLCASSTTDRAANYGYTFGSGTRLTVV.

V is TRBV5-1 and J is TRBJ2-3; D is unresolved. The V gene's germline CDR1 is SGHRS and CDR2 YFSETQ. V lost 3 bases and J lost 2, with 13 bases in between. The CDR3 extends over 15 amino acids. DNA for the CDR3: TGCGCCAGCAGCTCGGGCCAGGCCAACACAGATACGCAGTATTTT. Amino acid sequence: CASSSGQANTDTQYF.

This clonotype was seen a handful of times. The chain links TRBV12-3 or TRBV12-4 to TRBJ2-5; 7 nucleotides match TRBD2. CDR3 length equals 15 residues. V gave up 6 bases and J gave up 0 bases; unmatched junction bases: 7. CDR3 protein: CASSHGTKYQETQYF. The CDR3 DNA reads TGTGCCAGCAGCCACGGGACTAAGTACCAAGAGACCCAGTACTTC.

V usage is TRBV20-1 and J usage is TRBJ1-6, with D possibly TRBD1 on 5 matching bases. The CDR3 loop spans 14 amino acids. V was cut by 1 base and J by 9 bases, with 13 bases left in between. Per germline, CDR1 DFQATT and CDR2 SNEGSKA (reference sequence). CDR3 residues: CSARVRREASPLHF. CDR3 bases: TGCAGTGCTAGAGTCCGCAGGGAGGCTTCACCCCTCCACTTT.

This clonotype was seen many times. V and J are TRBV20-1 and TRBJ1-4, with D possibly being TRBD1 (6 bases). Per the germline V gene, CDR1 is DFQATT and CDR2 is SNEGSKA (reference sequence). The germline V and J ends were trimmed by 7 bases and 8 bases, with 20 bases remaining between them. The CDR3 loop spans 14 amino acids. The DNA of the CDR3 is TGCAGTGGTCTGGCTACAGGGATCGAGGAAAAACTGTTTTTT. As protein: CSGLATGIEEKLFF.

This clonotype was observed a few times. The chain carries TRBV5-1 and TRBJ1-1; the D gene is possibly TRBD1 (5 bases). This CDR3 has 14 residues. Germline V CDR1 and CDR2: SGHRS, YFSETQ. Trimming shortened V by 2 bases and J by 4 bases, and 12 bases separated the two germline ends. The CDR3: CASSFRSGSTEAFF. CDR3 bases: TGCGCCAGCAGCTTCCGTTCAGGGAGCACTGAAGCTTTCTTT.

The CDR3 DNA follows: TGTGCCAGCAGCCTGGGGCGGGAGCGGGGTGAGCAGTTCTTC. This encodes CASSLGRERGEQFF. The rearrangement links TRBV12-3 or TRBV12-4 to TRBJ2-1, with TRBD2 matching 7 bases. CDR3 size: 14 residues. V dropped 6 bases and J dropped 9; count of bases not matched to a gene: 11.

The chain couples TRBV7-9 to TRBJ2-1; unclear D gene. The CDR3 contains 13 residues. Germline V CDR1 and CDR2: SEHNR, FQNEAQ (reference sequence). Deletions cut 4 bases from V and 3 bases from J, with 7 bases between. The CDR3 loop reads CASSSKGYNEQFF. As DNA, the CDR3 is TGTGCCAGCAGCTCAAAGGGCTACAATGAGCAGTTCTTC.

This clonotype was counted between two and nine times. V usage is TRBV6-5 and J usage is TRBJ1-3, with 10 bases aligning to TRBD1. Germline CDR1 is MNHEY and CDR2 is SVGAGI. V was clipped by 2 bases and J by 4 bases; unmatched bases: 2. CDR3 length: 15 amino acids. The CDR3 sequence is CASSYRTGGGNTIYF. The CDR3 nucleotides are TGTGCCAGCAGTTACCGGACAGGGGGAGGAAACACCATATATTTT.

This sequence joins TRBV7-9 and TRBJ2-5; 7 bases agree with TRBD1. Germline CDR1 SEHNR, CDR2 FQNEAQ (reference sequence). J was trimmed by 4 bases and V by 5 bases; bases with no gene match: 7. CDR3 length: 14 amino acids. The CDR3, as DNA: TGTGCCAGCAGCCCAAGTAGGGGGCGAGAGACCCAGTACTTC. Protein product: CASSPSRGRETQYF.

This rearrangement joins TRBV12-3 or TRBV12-4 to TRBJ2-5; D gene ambiguous. This CDR3 has 11 residues. V shed 7 bases and J shed 0 bases, with 3 bases lying between them. CDR3 region: CASTDQETQYF. As DNA, the CDR3 is TGTGCCAGCACGGACCAAGAGACCCAGTACTTC.

The chain joins TRBV27 to TRBJ2-7; 7 bases align to TRBD1. There are 15 residues in the CDR3. Per germline, CDR1 MNHEY and CDR2 SMNVEV (reference sequence). J gave up 3 bases and V 3 bases, and 8 bases lay outside the gene matches. CDR3 in DNA: TGTGCCAGCAGTTTGAGGGGGCCCCTTCGCTACGAGCAGTACTTC. Translating it yields CASSLRGPLRYEQYF.

This clonotype was counted a few times. The chain combines TRBV3-1 with TRBJ2-3; 7 bases are a match to TRBD2. The V and J ends lost 3 bases and 6 bases, in that order; junction bases with no gene match: 12. CDR3 length: 16 amino acids. CDR1 LGHDT and CDR2 YNNKEL come from the germline V gene (reference sequence). The CDR3 protein is CASSQWRTGGWDTQYF. The DNA of the CDR3 is TGTGCCAGCAGCCAGTGGAGAACGGGAGGTTGGGATACGCAGTATTTT.

V usage is TRBV20-1 and J usage is TRBJ2-7; D assignment may be TRBD1 or TRBD2 (5 bases each). The CDR3 runs to 14 residues. Germline-derived CDR1 and CDR2 are DFQATT and SNEGSKA (reference sequence). Trimming took 6 bases from V and 0 from J, leaving 15 bases between them. The CDR3 DNA follows: TGCAGTGCCATTCAGGGACCAAGCTCCTACGAGCAGTACTTC. It yields the protein CSAIQGPSSYEQYF.